The 7 T cell receptor beta chains reported below all come from one sample, sequenced in a study of blood T cell repertoires in COVID-19. The data were produced by immunoSEQ multiplex PCR, yet TCRdb's version contains in-frame clones alone and is incomplete. The sample lists about 190,000 clones, about 88% occurring once. The material sequenced was peripheral blood. These receptors all stem from a man between 25 and 39 years old with acute or convalescent COVID-19.

The rearrangement joins TRBV18 to TRBJ1-1; D is uncertain. In germline, CDR1 is KGHSH, CDR2 LQKENI. This CDR3 is 11 amino acids long. Trimming cost V 3 bases and J 3 bases, with 2 bases left between them. The CDR3 nucleotides read TGTGCCAGCTCACCCGACACTGAAGCTTTCTTT. It encodes CASSPDTEAFF.

The J gene is TRBJ2-2, the V gene TRBV7-6; possible D gene TRBD2, 5 bases. The V end was cut by 4 bases, the J end by 5 bases, with 11 bases between. This CDR3 is 14 amino acids long. CDR1 and CDR2 (germline): SGHVS, FNYEAQ. CDR3 sequence reads: CASSSSTITGELFF. The CDR3, as DNA: TGTGCCAGCAGCTCTAGCACGATTACCGGGGAGCTGTTTTTT. The full variable domain, in which reference TRBV7-6 and TRBJ2-2 provide the parts outside the CDR3, is GAGVSQSPRYKVTKRGQDVALRCDPISGHVSLYWYRQALGQGPEFLTYFNYEAQQDKSGLPNDRFSAERPEGSISTLTIQRTEQRDSAMYRCASSSSTITGELFFGEGSRLTVL.

This chain uses TRBV3-1 (or the pseudogene TRBV3-2) with TRBJ1-2; 9 positions agree with TRBD1. Losses at the gene ends were 5 bases for V and 5 bases for J; bases not matched to a gene: 6. The CDR3 loop spans 14 amino acids. Per germline, CDR1 LGHDT and CDR2 YNNKEL (reference sequence). The CDR3 DNA reads TGTGCCAGCAGCGGACAGGGGAAGAATTATGGCTACACCTTC. Translation gives CASSGQGKNYGYTF.

The genes are TRBV27 and TRBJ2-3; TRBD2 matches at 8 bases. Germline V gene data show CDR1 as MNHEY and CDR2 as SMNVEV (reference sequence). V trimming: 3 bases; J trimming: 5 bases; junction bases outside the gene matches: 7. The CDR3 has 15 amino acids. CDR3 nucleotides: TGTGCCAGCAGTTTCCGCGGGGGGTTAAGAGATACGCAGTATTTT. Protein: CASSFRGGLRDTQYF.

This chain links TRBV4-1 with TRBJ1-1; tentative D call: TRBD1 (6 bases). Germline-derived CDR1 and CDR2 are MGHRA and YSYEKL. Trimming left V 0 bases short and J 3 bases short, with 11 bases between. The CDR3 contains 15 residues. The chain's CDR3 is CASSQENREYTEAFF. The CDR3 DNA is TGCGCCAGCAGCCAAGAAAACAGGGAGTACACTGAAGCTTTCTTT.

This rearrangement joins TRBV5-6 to TRBJ1-6, with TRBD1 matching 7 bases. V dropped 4 bases and J dropped 10; count of bases not matched to a gene: 5. Germline V CDR1 and CDR2: SGHDT, YYEEEE. The CDR3 sequence is 13 residues long. CDR3 in DNA: TGTGCCAGCAGCCAGACAGGGAGGTCACCCCTCCACTTT. Its protein product is CASSQTGRSPLHF.

The chain carries TRBV7-6 and TRBJ1-5, with unresolved D. The CDR3 consists of 14 residues. Trimming cost V 8 bases and J 0 bases, with 11 bases left between them. Germline CDR1 is SGHVS and CDR2 is FNYEAQ. CDR3 DNA: TGTGCCAGCTCCTCGCTATATAGCAATCAGCCCCAGCATTTT. Its protein is CASSSLYSNQPQHF.